One and the same sample provided the 27 T cell receptor beta chains below, sequenced in a study of shared clonotypes between healthy human individuals (dated by TCRdb to between 2020 and 2021). Library method: the immunoSEQ multiplex PCR assay. TCRdb retrieved this table from immuneACCESS and kept in-frame rearrangements only. Not all clones are present; in checked studies, unresolved V genes account for under half, and no reason is known for the remainder. The sample records 2.3 million or so clones, over 85% of which are singletons. Around 0.4% of the sample goes to the ten largest clones. Sequenced material: naive CD4+ T cells from PBMCs. The cell subset or site label corresponds to: CD45RA+ positively selected. The receptor set was obtained from a man between 18 and 35 years old in good health. Some clones in this sample may be carry-over from other donors' samples.

DNA for the CDR3: TGTGCCAGCAGCTTAGGTTCCGGGACAGGTAATCAGCCCCAGCATTTT. This gives the protein CASSLGSGTGNQPQHF. The genes are TRBV7-9 and TRBJ1-5; 8 positions match TRBD1. The CDR3 is 16 amino acids. Per germline, CDR1 SEHNR and CDR2 FQNEAQ (reference sequence). Trimming cost V 1 base and J 4 bases; bases outside gene matches: 6. Supplemented by reference TRBV7-9 and TRBJ1-5, the full variable domain reads DTGVSQNPRHKITKRGQNVTFRCDPISEHNRLYWYRQTLGQGPEFLTYFQNEAQLEKSRLLSDRFSAERPKGSFSTLEIQRTEQGDSAMYLCASSLGSGTGNQPQHFGDGTRLSIL.

This chain joins TRBV10-2 and TRBJ2-1; D uncertain. V was shortened by 4 bases and J by 1 base, with 8 bases between the two germline ends. The CDR3 sequence is 14 residues long. Looked up from germline, CDR1 is WSHSY and CDR2 is SAAADI. CDR3 residues: CASSAASSYNEQFF. DNA of the CDR3: TGCGCCAGCAGTGCCGCTTCTTCCTACAATGAGCAGTTCTTC.

The V call is TRBV7-9, the J call TRBJ2-7; TRBD1 is a possible D gene (6 bases). Germline V gives CDR1 SEHNR, CDR2 FQNEAQ (reference sequence). V was clipped by 5 bases and J by 4 bases, with 18 bases between them. CDR3 size: 15 residues. The CDR3 DNA reads as TGTGCCAGCAGCCCGCAGGGGTCGTTAAAATACGAGCAGTACTTC. Protein product: CASSPQGSLKYEQYF.

This sequence joins TRBV5-1 and TRBJ2-5; D call uncertain. This CDR3 comprises 13 residues. Germline V lookup: CDR1 SGHRS, CDR2 YFSETQ. Between the trimmed V and J ends, which lost 0 bases and 5 bases, there was a span of 8 bases. In DNA form, the CDR3 reads TGCGCCAGCAGCTTGGTCCCGACTGAGACCCAGTACTTC. Translating gives CASSLVPTETQYF.

The gene calls are TRBV9 and TRBJ1-2; tentative D call: TRBD1 (5 bases). This CDR3 region has 13 residues. V lost 1 base, J lost 8 bases, and 12 bases lay in between. Germline-derived CDR1 and CDR2 are SGDLS and YYNGEE. The CDR3 reads CASSVRGVGGYTF. CDR3 sequence (DNA): TGTGCCAGCAGCGTAAGGGGTGTCGGCGGCTACACCTTC.

The chain is built from TRBV7-9 and TRBJ1-2; no clear D. V was trimmed by 5 bases and J by 0 bases, leaving 16 bases between them. Germline CDR1 and CDR2: SEHNR and FQNEAQ (reference sequence). This CDR3 is built from 16 residues. Here the CDR3 DNA reads TGTGCCAGCAGCCCCATAACAAACAGCCCTAACTATGGCTACACCTTC. Residues: CASSPITNSPNYGYTF.

The chain combines TRBV19 with TRBJ2-2; tentatively, D is TRBD2 (6 bases). Trimming took 4 bases from V and 0 from J, leaving 18 bases between them. The CDR3 runs 18 residues. CDR1 is LNHDA and CDR2 is SQIVND in the germline V gene (reference sequence). In DNA form, the CDR3 reads TGTGCCAGTAGTAACCAGGACCGCGGGGAAGCGAACACCGGGGAGCTGTTTTTT. Translated: CASSNQDRGEANTGELFF.

This chain connects TRBV28 to TRBJ2-7, with no clear D. CDR1 is MDHEN and CDR2 is SYDVKM in the germline V gene. Trimming removed 11 bases from V and 0 bases from J, with 8 bases in between. This CDR3 comprises 11 residues. The CDR3 DNA follows: TGTGCCCTGGGTAGCTCCTACGAGCAGTACTTC. Its translation is CALGSSYEQYF.

The CDR3 sequence is CASSQWDRALMNTEAFF. The CDR3 coding sequence is TGTGCCAGCAGCCAATGGGACAGGGCCCTTATGAACACTGAAGCTTTCTTT. The chain employs TRBV14 and TRBJ1-1, with 9 bases that match TRBD1. The length of the CDR3 is 17 residues. The germline CDR1 and CDR2 sequences are SGHDN and FVKESK. V shed 2 bases and J 0 bases; nucleotides not matched to a gene: 7.

The chain uses TRBV6-5 and TRBJ2-4; perhaps D is TRBD1 or TRBD2 (5 bases each). The CDR3 is made up of 14 amino acids. Germline CDR1 MNHEY, CDR2 SVGAGI. V lost 6 bases to trimming and J lost 9 bases, with 18 bases between them. CDR3 nucleotides: TGTGCCAGCAGAAATAGGGACGTTTGGAGCATTCAGTACTTC. Translated: CASRNRDVWSIQYF.

The chain carries TRBV7-3 and TRBJ2-7, with a weak D call TRBD2 (6 bases). CDR1 and CDR2 from the germline V gene are SGHTA and FQGTGA. Trimming pared 5 bases from V and 1 base from J, leaving 9 bases between. This CDR3 is 13 amino acids long. The CDR3 DNA follows: TGTGCCAGCAGCCGGGACTCTTCCTACGAGCAGTACTTC. Encoded protein: CASSRDSSYEQYF.

The chain couples TRBV18 to TRBJ2-3; D is unresolved. The germline V gene encodes CDR1 KGHSH and CDR2 LQKENI. The CDR3 is 14 residues long. V was cut by 3 bases and J by 5 bases, with 12 bases left in between. The CDR3 nucleotides read TGTGCCAGCTCACCTCCGGGTGCTATAGATACGCAGTATTTT. Translated, it gives CASSPPGAIDTQYF.

A word on this clone: The junction departs from the called germline gene at one end, perhaps through a read error. The rearrangement uses TRBV5-5 and TRBJ2-7; tentatively, D is TRBD1 (6 bases). Germline V lookup: CDR1 SGHKS, CDR2 YYEKEE (reference sequence). This CDR3 comprises 15 residues. CDR3 nucleotide sequence: TGTGCCAGCAGCTTGGACAGGGTACGGTCTCCTCTCACTAGCTTC. Encoded protein: CASSLDRVRSPLTSF. The full variable domain, its missing parts supplied by reference TRBV5-5 and TRBJ2-7, is DAGVTQSPTHLIKTRGQQVTLRCSPISGHKSVSWYQQVLGQGPQFIFQYYEKEERGRGNFPDRFSARQFPNYSSELNVNALLLGDSALYLCASSLDRVRSPLTSFGPGTRLTVT.

The chain joins TRBV28 to TRBJ2-7; the D call may be TRBD1 or TRBD2 (6 bases each). CDR3 length equals 14 residues. Germline V gives CDR1 MDHEN, CDR2 SYDVKM. With 3 bases removed from V and 3 bases from J, the gap between germline ends came to 12 bases. CDR3 DNA sequence: TGTGCCAGCAGTTTCCACGGAGGGGGCTACGAGCAGTACTTC. Amino acids: CASSFHGGGYEQYF. Looking up the rest from reference TRBV28 and TRBJ2-7 gives the full variable domain: DVKVTQSSRYLVKRTGEKVFLECVQDMDHENMFWYRQDPGLGLRLIYFSYDVKMKEKGDIPEGYSVSREKKERFSLILESASTNQTSMYLCASSFHGGGYEQYFGPGTRLTVT.

This clone was seen just once. The DNA for the CDR3 is TGTGCCAGCAATCCTCAACTGGGGTTGGGCTACAATGAGCAGTTCTTC. Protein sequence: CASNPQLGLGYNEQFF. The chain combines TRBV11-1 with TRBJ2-1; no clear D gene. V was shortened by 7 bases and J by 3 bases, with 19 bases between the two germline ends. Germline lookup yields CDR1 SGHAT and CDR2 FQDESV (reference sequence). The CDR3 runs 16 residues.

J is TRBJ2-1 and V is TRBV9, with D tentatively TRBD1 or TRBD2 (5 bases each). The CDR3 extends over 16 amino acids. Germline V gene data show CDR1 as SGDLS and CDR2 as YYNGEE. Trimming removed 2 bases from V and 2 bases from J, with 14 bases in between. The CDR3 loop reads CASSVIPQGPYNEQFF. The CDR3 DNA reads TGTGCCAGCAGCGTTATACCCCAGGGACCCTACAATGAGCAGTTCTTC.

V usage is TRBV7-9 and J usage is TRBJ2-5; 12 positions match TRBD2. V was pared by 6 bases and J by 0 bases, with 2 bases of the junction left unmatched. Looked up from germline, CDR1 is SEHNR and CDR2 is FQNEAQ (reference sequence). The CDR3 is made up of 15 amino acids. The CDR3 spells CASSWTSGNQETQYF. In nucleotides, the CDR3 is TGTGCCAGCAGTTGGACTAGCGGGAACCAAGAGACCCAGTACTTC. Variable domain in full (rest from reference TRBV7-9 and TRBJ2-5): DTGVSQNPRHKITKRGQNVTFRCDPISEHNRLYWYRQTLGQGPEFLTYFQNEAQLEKSRLLSDRFSAERPKGSFSTLEIQRTEQGDSAMYLCASSWTSGNQETQYFGPGTRLLVL.

This sequence joins TRBV10-3 and TRBJ2-1, with 10 bases fitting TRBD1. This CDR3 is built from 14 residues. Losses at the gene ends were 6 bases for V and 3 bases for J; bases not matched to a gene: 2. Germline V gene lookup returns CDR1 ENHRY and CDR2 SYGVKD. For the CDR3, the DNA is TGTGCCATCAGGGGGGACAGGGGCTACAATGAGCAGTTCTTC. Amino acid sequence: CAIRGDRGYNEQFF.

This chain links TRBV19 with TRBJ2-6; D is undetermined. Germline loops: CDR1 LNHDA, CDR2 SQIVND (reference sequence). This CDR3 comprises 14 residues. The V and J ends lost 5 bases and 0 bases respectively, with 5 bases between them. The CDR3 protein is CASSSHSGANVLTF. DNA of the CDR3: TGTGCCAGTAGTTCCCACTCTGGGGCCAACGTCCTGACTTTC.

Of note for this clone: The same CDR3 arises from other DNA sequences in this sample as well. This chain links TRBV19 with TRBJ1-5, with D possibly matching TRBD1 (5 bases). Deletions cut 3 bases from V and 7 bases from J, with 10 bases between. This CDR3 region has 13 residues. Per the germline V gene, CDR1 is LNHDA and CDR2 is SQIVND (reference sequence). Here the CDR3 reads CASSIQGGQPQHF. The DNA of the CDR3 is TGTGCCAGTAGTATCCAGGGTGGGCAGCCCCAGCATTTT.

Note on this clone: Other DNA sequences in the sample encode the same CDR3. The genes are TRBV5-1 and TRBJ1-4; D gene unclear. V was shortened by 0 bases and J by 4 bases, with 7 bases between the two germline ends. Germline-derived CDR1 and CDR2 are SGHRS and YFSETQ. The CDR3 sequence is 14 residues long. The CDR3 loop is CASSLGQFNEKLFF. For the CDR3, the DNA is TGCGCCAGCAGCTTGGGTCAGTTTAATGAAAAACTGTTTTTT. The full variable domain, completed using reference TRBV5-1 and TRBJ1-4, is KAGVTQTPRYLIKTRGQQVTLSCSPISGHRSVSWYQQTPGQGLQFLFEYFSETQRNKGNFPGRFSGRQFSNSRSEMNVSTLELGDSALYLCASSLGQFNEKLFFGSGTQLSVL.

The chain carries TRBV7-2 and TRBJ2-3; 9 positions agree with TRBD2. Germline CDR1 SGHTA, CDR2 FQGNSA. This CDR3 region has 16 residues. The V and J ends lost 2 bases and 1 base, in that order; junction bases with no gene match: 4. In DNA form, the CDR3 reads TGTGCCAGCAGCTTATTCCGCGGGAGGGGCACAGATACGCAGTATTTT. It encodes CASSLFRGRGTDTQYF.

V gene TRBV30 combines with J gene TRBJ1-1, with 7 bases lining up with TRBD1. CDR3 length: 13 residues. J lost 4 bases, V lost 2 bases, and 4 bases had no gene match. In germline, CDR1 is GTSNPN, CDR2 SVGIG (reference sequence). The CDR3 spells CAWSQAGGTEAFF. In DNA, the CDR3 is TGTGCCTGGAGTCAGGCAGGGGGCACTGAAGCTTTCTTT. The entire variable domain, with the rest obtained from reference TRBV30 and TRBJ1-1, is as follows: SQTIHQWPATLVQPVGSPLSLECTVEGTSNPNLYWYRQAAGRGLQLLFYSVGIGQISSEVPQNLSASRPQDRQFILSSKKLLLSDSGFYLCAWSQAGGTEAFFGQGTRLTVV.

The V gene is TRBV20-1, the J gene TRBJ1-5; D call uncertain. The V end was cut by 4 bases, the J end by 12 bases, with 13 bases between. The CDR3 totals 11 residues. From germline, CDR1 is DFQATT and CDR2 SNEGSKA (reference sequence). CDR3: CSAKGGSLQHF. The CDR3 DNA follows: TGCAGTGCTAAGGGAGGGTCGCTCCAGCATTTT.

The chain links TRBV7-3 to TRBJ2-3, with a possible D match to TRBD1 (6 bases). V was pared by 2 bases and J by 1 base, with 10 bases between. Germline CDR1 and CDR2: SGHTA and FQGTGA. This CDR3 is built from 15 residues. The chain's CDR3 is CASSLLPGGTDTQYF. CDR3 DNA sequence: TGTGCCAGCAGCTTACTCCCAGGGGGCACAGATACGCAGTATTTT.

The gene calls are TRBV7-6 and TRBJ2-5, with 7 positions matching TRBD2. This CDR3 has 19 amino acids. Germline loops: CDR1 SGHVS, CDR2 FNYEAQ. Trimming took 1 base from V and 3 from J; bases not matched to a gene: 17. CDR3 sequence (DNA): TGTGCCAGCAGCTTAGATGGGGCTAGCGGACTCCCGACCGAAGAGACCCAGTACTTC. This gives the protein CASSLDGASGLPTEETQYF.

This chain uses TRBV5-4 with TRBJ2-1, with 10 bases that match TRBD1. The junction had 6 bases not matched to a gene; V was cut back by 4 bases and J by 8 bases. The CDR3 sequence is 14 residues long. Germline CDR1 SGHNT, CDR2 YYREEE (reference sequence). This CDR3 is CASSPGTGAYEQFF. The CDR3 coding sequence is TGTGCCAGCAGCCCCGGGACAGGGGCGTATGAGCAGTTCTTC.